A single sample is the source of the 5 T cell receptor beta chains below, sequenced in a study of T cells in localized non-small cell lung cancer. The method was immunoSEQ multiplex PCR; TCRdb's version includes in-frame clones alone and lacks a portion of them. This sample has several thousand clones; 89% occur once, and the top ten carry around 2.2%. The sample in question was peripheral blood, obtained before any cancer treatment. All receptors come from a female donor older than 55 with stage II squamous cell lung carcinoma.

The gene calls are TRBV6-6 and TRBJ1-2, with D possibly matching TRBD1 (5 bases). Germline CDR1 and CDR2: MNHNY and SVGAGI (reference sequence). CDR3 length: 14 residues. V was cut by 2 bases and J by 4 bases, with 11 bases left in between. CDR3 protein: CASSYGQGSYGYTF. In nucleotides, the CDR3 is TGTGCCAGCAGTTACGGTCAGGGAAGCTATGGCTACACCTTC.

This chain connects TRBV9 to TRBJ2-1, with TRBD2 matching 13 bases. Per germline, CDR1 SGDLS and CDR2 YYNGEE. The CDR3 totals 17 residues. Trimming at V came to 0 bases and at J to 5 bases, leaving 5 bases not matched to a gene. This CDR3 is CASSVGLTSGGDNEQFF. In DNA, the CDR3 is TGTGCCAGCAGCGTAGGCCTCACTAGCGGGGGGGACAATGAGCAGTTCTTC.

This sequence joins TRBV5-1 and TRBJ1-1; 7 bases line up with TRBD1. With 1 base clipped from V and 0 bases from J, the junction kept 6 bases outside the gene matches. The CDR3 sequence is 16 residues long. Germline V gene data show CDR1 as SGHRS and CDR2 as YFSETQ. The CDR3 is CASSLLTGEMNTEAFF. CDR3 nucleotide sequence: TGCGCCAGCAGCTTGCTTACAGGGGAAATGAACACTGAAGCTTTCTTT.

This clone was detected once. CDR3 amino acids: CASLNPYEQYF. In DNA form, the CDR3 reads TGTGCCAGCCTGAACCCCTACGAGCAGTACTTC. This sequence joins TRBV2 and TRBJ2-7; unclear D gene. Per the germline V gene, CDR1 is SNHLY and CDR2 is FYNNEI. Trimming took 8 bases from V and 2 from J, leaving 7 bases between them. CDR3 length: 11 amino acids.

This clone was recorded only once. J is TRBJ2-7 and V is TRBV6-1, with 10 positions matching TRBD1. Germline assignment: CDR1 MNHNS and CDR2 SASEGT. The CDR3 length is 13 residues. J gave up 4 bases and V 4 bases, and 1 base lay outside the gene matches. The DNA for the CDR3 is TGTGCCAGCAGTGGGACAGGGGGATACGAGCAGTACTTC. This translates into CASSGTGGYEQYF.